This T cell receptor beta chain stems from a study of neoadjuvant nivolumab and ipilimumab in lung cancer. This CDR3 contains 11 residues. Germline V gene sequence: CDR1 DFQATT, CDR2 SNEGSKA (reference sequence). V lost 2 bases and J lost 11, with 12 bases in between. Concerning this clone: No antigen is known for it.

Assay used: immunoSEQ multiplex PCR; TCRdb lists only in-frame clones, some missing. In the table there are 15,000 to 20,000 clones, approximately 76% of which are singletons. Study-level findings and limits: Resected tumors had greater TCR richness and clonality than uninvolved lung.

The sequencing used tumor tissue, collected after neoadjuvant nivolumab, alone or with ipilimumab, at or shortly before surgery. This clonotype was obtained from an adult with non-small cell lung cancer. The gene calls are TRBV20-1 and TRBJ1-1, with D uncertain. CDR3 amino acids: CSARRTEYAFF. In DNA, the CDR3 is TGCAGTGCTAGAAGGACGGAATACGCTTTCTTT.